Listed below are T cell receptor beta chains from one sample, sequenced in a study of blood T cell repertoires in COVID-19. Generated by immunoSEQ multiplex PCR, the TCRdb table keeps only in-frame clones and is missing some. Here the sample spans 150,000 to 200,000 clones, 70% to 90% being singletons. Sample: peripheral blood. These receptors were collected from an elderly woman with COVID-19, enrolled during active disease. Each CDR3 is given with its conserved first and last residue. The order of the fields is V gene, D gene, J gene, clone size, CDR3 DNA, CDR3 protein. The D gene is left open where the match is weak. Clone size is stated in some rows and not others, as once, few, many or a class when expanded.

TRBV5-4	NA	TRBJ1-3	NA	TGTGCCAGCAGCTTGGGAGGGCTTTCTGGAAACACCATATATTTT	CASSLGGLSGNTIYF
TRBV4-3	NA	TRBJ1-1	once	TGCGCCAGCAGCCAAGATAGCAGGGGCGCTGAAGCTTTCTTT	CASSQDSRGAEAFF
TRBV18	NA	TRBJ2-7	NA	TGTGCCTCCACCGGGGTGTTGGGGGGCTACGAGCAGTACTTC	CASTGVLGGYEQYF
TRBV6-6	TRBD2	TRBJ2-3	NA	TGTGCCGGCGGTGGGGCGGGGGACGTAGATACGCAGTATTTT	CAGGGAGDVDTQYF
TRBV10-3	NA	TRBJ2-7	few	TGTGCCATCAGTAGGACAGAGAGCTCCTACGAGCAGTACTTC	CAISRTESSYEQYF
TRBV5-1	TRBD2	TRBJ2-4	NA	TGCGCCAGCAGCTTAGACGCGGGAGGCCCTCAGTACTTC	CASSLDAGGPQYF
TRBV28	TRBD2	TRBJ2-2	NA	TGTGCCACCAATTTAGCGGGACTAAACACCGGGGAGCTGTTTTTT	CATNLAGLNTGELFF
TRBV18	NA	TRBJ1-5	NA	TGTGCCAGCTCACCTCCGGGGAGTATGGGCAATCAGCCCCAGCATTTT	CASSPPGSMGNQPQHF
TRBV27	NA	TRBJ1-6	NA	TGTGCCAGCAGCCGACAGAAATATAATTCACCCCTCCACTTT	CASSRQKYNSPLHF
TRBV7-2	NA	TRBJ2-7	NA	TGTGCCAGCAGCTTATACCAGGGGAACTACGAGCAGTACTTC	CASSLYQGNYEQYF
TRBV11-3	TRBD2	TRBJ2-1	NA	TGTGCCAGCAGCTTAGGAGCGGGGGGGAAGGATGAGCAGTTCTTC	CASSLGAGGKDEQFF
TRBV18	TRBD1	TRBJ1-5	once	TGTGCCAGCTCACAGTCACCGACAGGGTATCCTAATCAGCCCCAGCATTTT	CASSQSPTGYPNQPQHF